The 17 T cell receptor beta chains below were found in one sample sequenced in a study of immune evolution from preneoplasia to lung adenocarcinoma. Using immunoSEQ multiplex PCR, the repertoire was profiled, and TCRdb retains in-frame clones only, with some absent. The profile shows roughly 3,500 clones, around four fifths of them singletons. The sample consisted of FFPE adjacent normal lung tissue. The source of these receptors is a person between 65 and 79 years old with lung adenocarcinoma.

V and J are TRBV5-6 and TRBJ2-1; TRBD2 aligns across 10 bases. V lost 0 bases, J lost 5 bases, and 8 bases stayed unmatched. Germline loops: CDR1 SGHDT, CDR2 YYEEEE. The CDR3 is made up of 17 amino acids. The CDR3 loop reads CASSLALSGGADNEQFF. Written as DNA, the CDR3 is TGTGCCAGCAGCTTGGCCCTGAGCGGGGGGGCAGACAATGAGCAGTTCTTC.

The chain couples TRBV19 to TRBJ1-4; D is undetermined. The CDR3 consists of 16 residues. Trimming took off 5 bases at V and 8 bases at J, with 21 bases between the two ends. Germline lookup yields CDR1 LNHDA and CDR2 SQIVND (reference sequence). CDR3 in DNA: TGTGCCAGTAGTCCTATCTGGGCAACAGTCGACGAAAAACTGTTTTTT. The encoded protein is CASSPIWATVDEKLFF.

The chain links TRBV7-2 to TRBJ1-6; 9 bases line up with TRBD1. After removal of 5 bases from V and 10 bases from J, the junction contained 12 bases not matched to a gene. The CDR3 consists of 16 residues. Germline CDR1 reads SGHTA; CDR2 reads FQGNSA. This CDR3 reads CASSLDNRGLRSPLHF. The CDR3, as DNA: TGTGCCAGCAGCCTCGACAACAGGGGGCTTCGGTCACCCCTCCACTTT.

V gene TRBV7-6 combines with J gene TRBJ1-5; D unclear. This CDR3 has 13 amino acids. The germline V gene has CDR1 SGHVS and CDR2 FNYEAQ. The germline V and J ends were trimmed by 4 bases and 6 bases, with 10 bases remaining between them. CDR3 bases: TGTGCCAGCAGCTCCCAGGCGGGTCAGCCCCAGCATTTT. As protein: CASSSQAGQPQHF.

The chain is built from TRBV4-1 and TRBJ2-1; D may be TRBD2 (5 bases). CDR1 is MGHRA and CDR2 is YSYEKL in the germline V gene. This CDR3 comprises 19 residues. Trimming cost V 0 bases and J 4 bases, with 22 bases left between them. Written as DNA, the CDR3 is TGCGCCAGCAGCCAAGACTTTCCGGTGCGGGTAAGAGGGTACAATGAGCAGTTCTTC. Its protein is CASSQDFPVRVRGYNEQFF.

This clone appeared once. V gene TRBV5-4 combines with J gene TRBJ2-7; D possibly corresponds to TRBD1 (6 bases). V dropped 0 bases and J dropped 7 bases, with 17 bases sitting between them. Germline values: CDR1 SGHNT, CDR2 YYREEE (reference sequence). The CDR3 is made up of 15 amino acids. The CDR3 nucleotides read TGTGCCAGCAGCTTGGGAACAGGGTTGGGTCAGGAGCAGTACTTC. Protein: CASSLGTGLGQEQYF.

This rearrangement joins TRBV28 to TRBJ2-7, with TRBD1 matching over 9 bases. Looked up from germline, CDR1 is MDHEN and CDR2 is SYDVKM. The V segment lost 5 bases and the J segment 1 base; nucleotides outside the gene matches: 9. The CDR3 is made up of 16 amino acids. In DNA, the CDR3 is TGTGCCAGCAGTACGACGGGACAGGGCGATTCCTACGAGCAGTACTTC. This gives the protein CASSTTGQGDSYEQYF.

This chain uses TRBV9 with TRBJ1-5; 10 nucleotides line up with TRBD1. Trimming took 4 bases from V and 7 from J; bases not matched to a gene: 8. Germline V gives CDR1 SGDLS, CDR2 YYNGEE. The CDR3 is 15 amino acids. CDR3 protein: CASSHDGTGEQPQHF. The CDR3 nucleotides are TGTGCCAGCAGCCATGACGGGACAGGGGAGCAGCCCCAGCATTTT.

The chain employs TRBV18 and TRBJ2-2, with unresolved D. The CDR3 covers 15 residues. Trimming stripped 6 bases from V and 1 base from J, with 12 bases between. Germline V CDR1 and CDR2: KGHSH, LQKENI. CDR3 protein: CASSSLDQNTGELFF. The CDR3 nucleotides are TGTGCCAGCTCTTCCCTCGACCAGAACACCGGGGAGCTGTTTTTT.

The chain links TRBV6-5 to TRBJ2-3; a weak D match, TRBD2 (5 bases). The length of the CDR3 is 11 residues. The germline V gene has CDR1 MNHEY and CDR2 SVGAGI. Trimming stripped 6 bases from V and 4 bases from J, with 5 bases between. This CDR3 is CASRAADTQYF. The DNA for the CDR3 is TGTGCCAGCAGAGCGGCAGATACGCAGTATTTT.

This chain connects TRBV2 to TRBJ2-1; 11 bases fit TRBD2. The germline gives CDR1 SNHLY, CDR2 FYNNEI. V lost 5 bases to trimming and J lost 6 bases; unmatched junction nucleotides: 3. The CDR3 loop spans 14 amino acids. The CDR3 loop is CASSYSGRANEQFF. The CDR3 DNA reads TGTGCCAGCAGTTATAGCGGGAGGGCCAATGAGCAGTTCTTC. The variable domain in full, with the rest retrieved from reference TRBV2 and TRBJ2-1, is EPEVTQTPSHQVTQMGQEVILRCVPISNHLYFYWYRQILGQKVEFLVSFYNNEISEKSEIFDDQFSVERPDGSNFTLKIRSTKLEDSAMYFCASSYSGRANEQFFGPGTRLTVL.

The chain joins TRBV7-9 to TRBJ1-1, with no clear D. Deletions cut 2 bases from V and 1 base from J, with 5 bases between. The CDR3 runs to 13 residues. Germline V gives CDR1 SEHNR, CDR2 FQNEAQ (reference sequence). The CDR3 sequence is CASSLFKNTEAFF. CDR3 DNA: TGTGCCAGCAGCTTATTCAAGAACACTGAAGCTTTCTTT.

This clone has more than one count but fewer than ten. The chain combines TRBV6-5 with TRBJ1-4; 7 nucleotides line up with TRBD1. The CDR3 sequence is 15 residues long. V shed 4 bases and J 7 bases; nucleotides not matched to a gene: 9. Germline V lookup: CDR1 MNHEY, CDR2 SVGAGI. This chain's CDR3 is CASSSQTGQGEKLFF. In DNA, the CDR3 is TGTGCCAGCAGTTCTCAGACAGGGCAGGGTGAAAAACTGTTTTTT.

The CDR3 DNA is TGCGCCAGCCTTAAAACTAGCACAGCGCCCTCCGAGACCCAGTACTTC. Protein: CASLKTSTAPSETQYF. The V call is TRBV5-1, the J call TRBJ2-5, with D perhaps matching TRBD2 (6 bases). Per germline, CDR1 SGHRS and CDR2 YFSETQ. The V end was cut by 7 bases, the J end by 5 bases, with 24 bases between. The CDR3 is 16 residues long.

The chain joins TRBV7-8 to TRBJ1-4; 7 bases are shared with TRBD1. Trimming removed 5 bases from V and 7 bases from J; junction bases left unmatched: 10. The CDR3 runs to 15 residues. CDR1 and CDR2 (germline): SGHVS, FQNEAQ. The CDR3 spells CASSTRQGPSEKLFF. In nucleotides, the CDR3 is TGTGCCAGCAGCACTCGACAGGGTCCAAGTGAAAAACTGTTTTTT.

The chain links TRBV9 to TRBJ2-1; D assignment may be TRBD1 or TRBD2 (5 bases each). Germline V gives CDR1 SGDLS, CDR2 YYNGEE. The CDR3 runs 16 residues. With 0 bases removed from V and 6 bases from J, the gap between germline ends came to 16 bases. This CDR3 is CASSVVREQVINEQFF. The DNA of the CDR3 is TGTGCCAGCAGCGTAGTTCGGGAACAGGTCATCAATGAGCAGTTCTTC.

This clone was counted only a few times. J is TRBJ1-3 and V is TRBV7-9, with D possibly matching TRBD1 (5 bases). This CDR3 contains 15 residues. CDR1 is SEHNR, CDR2 FQNEAQ, per germline (reference sequence). The V end was cut by 5 bases, the J end by 0 bases, with 11 bases between. This chain's CDR3 is CASSPTALSGNTIYF. The DNA for the CDR3 is TGTGCCAGCAGCCCGACAGCCCTCTCTGGAAACACCATATATTTT.